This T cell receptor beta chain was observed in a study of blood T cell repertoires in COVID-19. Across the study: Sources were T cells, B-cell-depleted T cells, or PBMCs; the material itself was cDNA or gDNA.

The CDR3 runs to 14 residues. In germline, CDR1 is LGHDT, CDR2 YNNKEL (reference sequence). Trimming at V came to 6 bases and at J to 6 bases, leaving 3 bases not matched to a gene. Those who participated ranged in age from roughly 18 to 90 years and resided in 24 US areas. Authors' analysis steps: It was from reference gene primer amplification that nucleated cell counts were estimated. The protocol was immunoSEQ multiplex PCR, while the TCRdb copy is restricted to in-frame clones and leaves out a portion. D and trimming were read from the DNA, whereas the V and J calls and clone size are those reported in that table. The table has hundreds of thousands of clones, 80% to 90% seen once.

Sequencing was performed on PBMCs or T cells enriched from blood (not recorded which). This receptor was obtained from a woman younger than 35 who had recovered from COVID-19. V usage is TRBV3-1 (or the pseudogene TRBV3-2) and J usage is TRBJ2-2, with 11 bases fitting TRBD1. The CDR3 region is CASRRTGGPGELFF. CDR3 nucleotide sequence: TGTGCCAGCAGACGGACAGGGGGCCCCGGGGAGCTGTTTTTT.